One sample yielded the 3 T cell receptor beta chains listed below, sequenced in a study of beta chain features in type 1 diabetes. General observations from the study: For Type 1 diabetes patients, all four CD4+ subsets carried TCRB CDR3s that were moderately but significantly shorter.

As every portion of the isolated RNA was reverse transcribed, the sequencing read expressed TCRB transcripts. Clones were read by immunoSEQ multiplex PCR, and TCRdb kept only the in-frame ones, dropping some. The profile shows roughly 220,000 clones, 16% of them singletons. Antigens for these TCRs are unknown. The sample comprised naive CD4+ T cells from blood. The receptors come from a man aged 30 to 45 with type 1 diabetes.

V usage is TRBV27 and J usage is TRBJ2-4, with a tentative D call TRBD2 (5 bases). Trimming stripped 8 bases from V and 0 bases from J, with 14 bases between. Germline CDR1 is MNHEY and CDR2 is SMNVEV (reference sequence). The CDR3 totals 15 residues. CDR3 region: CASRPDGLAKNIQYF. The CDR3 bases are TGTGCCAGCCGCCCGGACGGACTAGCCAAAAACATTCAGTACTTC.

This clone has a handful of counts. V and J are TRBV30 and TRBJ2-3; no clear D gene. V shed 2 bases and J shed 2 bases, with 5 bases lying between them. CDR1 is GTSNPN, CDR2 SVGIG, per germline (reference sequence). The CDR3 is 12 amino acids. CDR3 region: CAWSIYTDTQYF. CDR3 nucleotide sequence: TGTGCCTGGAGTATTTACACAGATACGCAGTATTTT.

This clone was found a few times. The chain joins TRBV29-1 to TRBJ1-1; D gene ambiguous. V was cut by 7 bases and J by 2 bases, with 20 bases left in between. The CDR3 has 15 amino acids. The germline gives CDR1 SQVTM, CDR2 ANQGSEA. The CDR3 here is CSATGSTNENTEAFF. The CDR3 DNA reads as TGCAGCGCTACGGGATCAACGAACGAAAACACTGAAGCTTTCTTT.